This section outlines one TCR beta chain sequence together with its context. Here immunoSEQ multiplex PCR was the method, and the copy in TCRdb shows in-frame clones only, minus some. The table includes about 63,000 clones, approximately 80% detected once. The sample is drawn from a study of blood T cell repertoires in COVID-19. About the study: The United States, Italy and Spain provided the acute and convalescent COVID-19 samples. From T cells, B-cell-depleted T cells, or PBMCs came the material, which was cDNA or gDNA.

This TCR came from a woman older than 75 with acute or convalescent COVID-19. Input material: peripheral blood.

The CDR3 loop reads CASSVGGFGEQFF. CDR3 bases: TGTGCCAGCAGCGTAGGAGGGTTTGGTGAGCAGTTCTTC. The J gene is TRBJ2-1, the V gene TRBV11-3; weak D call: TRBD2 (6 bases). Germline CDR1 reads SGHNT; CDR2 reads YENEEA. V lost 5 bases and J 9 bases, leaving 14 bases between the germline ends. CDR3 length equals 13 residues.